Shown below are 17 T cell receptor beta chains from a single sample sequenced in a study of identical twins. TCRdb re-called the 5' RACE reads with MiXCR, one entry per CDR3 protein. Altogether 1.5 million to 2 million distinct CDR3 sequences are present, around 33% being singletons, with the ten largest covering 0.25% to 0.3%. The sequenced sample consisted of cord blood. The receptor set was obtained from a newborn girl in good health.

This clonotype was seen just once. J is TRBJ2-2 and V is TRBV11-3; the D is unclear. Per germline, CDR1 SGHNT and CDR2 YENEEA. CDR3 length: 16 residues. With 0 bases removed from V and 0 bases from J, the gap between germline ends came to 8 bases. This CDR3 is CASSLDGMANTGELFF. The CDR3 nucleotides read TGTGCCAGCAGCTTAGATGGAATGGCGAACACCGGGGAGCTGTTTTTT.

CDR3 loop: CASSLTAGGTYNEQYF. The CDR3 nucleotides are TGCGCCAGCAGCTTGACAGCGGGAGGTACCTACAATGAGCAGTACTTC. The chain links TRBV5-1 to TRBJ2-5; 9 positions agree with TRBD2. Per the germline V gene, CDR1 is SGHRS and CDR2 is YFSETQ. This CDR3 spans 16 amino acids. The trim removed 1 base at V and 11 bases at J, leaving 15 bases unmatched. Using reference TRBV5-1 and TRBJ2-5 for the parts outside the CDR3, the full variable domain is KAGVTQTPRYLIKTRGQQVTLSCSPISGHRSVSWYQQTPGQGLQFLFEYFSETQRNKGNFPGRFSGRQFSNSRSEMNVSTLELGDSALYLCASSLTAGGTYNEQYFGPGTRLLVL.

The rearrangement joins TRBV2 to TRBJ2-5; the D is unclear. V lost 3 bases to trimming and J lost 9 bases, with 14 bases between them. This CDR3 is built from 13 residues. CDR1 is SNHLY, CDR2 FYNNEI, per germline. The DNA of the CDR3 is TGTGCCAGCAGTGAGAGGTGGGATCAGGCCCAGTACTTC. This gives the protein CASSERWDQAQYF.

The chain's CDR3 is CSARVPTVETQYF. CDR3 DNA sequence: TGCAGTGCTAGAGTGCCAACGGTAGAGACCCAGTACTTC. The rearrangement uses TRBV20-1 and TRBJ2-5; D uncertain. The CDR3 totals 13 residues. The V gene's germline CDR1 is DFQATT and CDR2 SNEGSKA (reference sequence). Trimming stripped 1 base from V and 4 bases from J, with 10 bases between.

This clonotype occurred a few times. The chain joins TRBV28 to TRBJ1-2, with 7 bases identical to TRBD1. Germline V gives CDR1 MDHEN, CDR2 SYDVKM. Germline trimming cut 6 bases from V and 8 bases from J; bases unmatched to any gene: 6. CDR3 length: 12 amino acids. CDR3 sequence: CASRQGSVGYTF. CDR3 nucleotides: TGTGCCAGCAGACAGGGGTCGGTAGGCTACACCTTC.

The J gene is TRBJ1-1, the V gene TRBV20-1; 8 nucleotides match TRBD1. Germline assignment: CDR1 DFQATT and CDR2 SNEGSKA (reference sequence). Trimming cost V 5 bases and J 5 bases; bases outside gene matches: 7. There are 13 residues in the CDR3. The CDR3 here is CSALQGGRTEAFF. The CDR3 bases are TGCAGTGCTTTACAGGGGGGAAGAACTGAAGCTTTCTTT.

V and J are TRBV6-2 or TRBV6-3 and TRBJ1-4; D gene unclear. V shed 5 bases and J shed 0 bases, with 7 bases lying between them. CDR1 is MNHEY, CDR2 SVGEGT, per germline. This CDR3 region has 14 residues. CDR3 sequence reads: CASSKTPTNEKLFF. CDR3 nucleotide sequence: TGTGCCAGCAGTAAGACACCAACTAATGAAAAACTGTTTTTT.

The chain is built from TRBV3-1 and TRBJ1-2; a possible D gene is TRBD1 (5 bases). The CDR3 has 13 amino acids. Germline CDR1 reads LGHDT; CDR2 reads YNNKEL (reference sequence). Trimming pared 1 base from V and 8 bases from J, leaving 11 bases between. Here the CDR3 DNA reads TGTGCCAGCAGCCAAGGAGGGCCAGGGGGCTACACCTTC. Encoded protein: CASSQGGPGGYTF.

There are many counts of this clonotype. The chain recombines TRBV27 with TRBJ2-3; unclear D gene. V was cut by 10 bases and J by 0 bases, with 17 bases left in between. The CDR3 spans 15 residues. CDR1 and CDR2 from the germline V gene are MNHEY and SMNVEV (reference sequence). In DNA form, the CDR3 reads TGTGCCACCGGTGGTCAGGCCTCTAGCACAGATACGCAGTATTTT. Translating it yields CATGGQASSTDTQYF.

The V gene is TRBV6-1, the J gene TRBJ2-3; D call uncertain. Germline loops: CDR1 MNHNS, CDR2 SASEGT. The V end lost 2 bases, the J end lost 5 bases, and 8 bases lay between the germline ends. The CDR3 totals 13 residues. CDR3: CASSESVGDTQYF. CDR3 nucleotide sequence: TGTGCCAGCAGTGAATCAGTGGGAGATACGCAGTATTTT.

The DNA for the CDR3 is TGTGCCATCCTGTCCGGTACCTACGAGCAGTACTTC. Translated, it gives CAILSGTYEQYF. This chain links TRBV25-1 with TRBJ2-7; unclear D gene. The ends were cut back, 10 bases at V and 2 bases at J, with 12 bases in the middle. The germline CDR1 and CDR2 sequences are MGHDK and SYGVNS. This CDR3 is 12 amino acids long.

This clonotype was seen only a few times. This chain uses TRBV4-1 with TRBJ2-7, with TRBD2 matching 7 bases. CDR1 is MGHRA and CDR2 is YSYEKL in the germline V gene. The J segment lost 2 bases and the V segment lost 6 bases, leaving 10 bases of the junction unmatched. The CDR3 is 15 residues long. For the CDR3, the DNA is TGCGCCAGCAGACTAGGGACTACCGACCCCTACGAGCAGTACTTC. This sequence encodes CASRLGTTDPYEQYF.

On this clonotype itself: One junction end does not reproduce the germline sequence, and a read error may be involved. This chain links TRBV2 with TRBJ2-1; D unresolved. The germline CDR1 and CDR2 sequences are SNHLY and FYNNEI. The CDR3 length is 12 residues. The CDR3 reads CASSGRYSEQFF. The CDR3 bases are TGTGCCAGCAGTGGGCGCTACAGTGAGCAGTTCTTC.

The sample holds one count of this clonotype. This chain uses TRBV2 with TRBJ1-5; 9 bases line up with TRBD1. Germline V lookup: CDR1 SNHLY, CDR2 FYNNEI. V lost 1 base, J lost 5 bases, and 12 bases stayed unmatched. CDR3 length: 18 residues. This CDR3 is CASSEGMGQGKLDQPQHF. The CDR3 region has the DNA TGTGCCAGCAGTGAAGGCATGGGACAGGGTAAGCTAGATCAGCCCCAGCATTTT.

The chain couples TRBV11-1 to TRBJ1-3; tentative D call: TRBD1 (5 bases). With 3 bases removed from V and 4 bases from J, the gap between germline ends came to 16 bases. Germline assignment: CDR1 SGHAT and CDR2 FQDESV (reference sequence). The length of the CDR3 is 16 residues. The CDR3, as DNA: TGTGCCAGCAGCTTTCAACCGCGACAGCGAGGAAACACCATATATTTT. This translates into CASSFQPRQRGNTIYF.

The chain couples TRBV20-1 to TRBJ1-5; TRBD1 matches at 11 bases. The V segment lost 3 bases and the J segment 1 base; nucleotides outside the gene matches: 5. CDR3 length: 16 amino acids. Germline V gene sequence: CDR1 DFQATT, CDR2 SNEGSKA (reference sequence). CDR3 nucleotides: TGCAGTGCTAGTCCTGGGACAGGGGGAAGCAATCAGCCCCAGCATTTT. Residues: CSASPGTGGSNQPQHF.

This clonotype has a single count. The chain couples TRBV6-1 to TRBJ2-3, with D possibly being TRBD2 (5 bases). Trimming removed 6 bases at V and 2 bases at J, with 18 bases between. Germline V lookup: CDR1 MNHNS, CDR2 SASEGT. This CDR3 is 16 amino acids long. DNA for the CDR3: TGTGCCAGCAGCTTGGTTAGGAGGCAGCACACAGATACGCAGTATTTT. This sequence encodes CASSLVRRQHTDTQYF.